This T cell receptor beta chain was retrieved from a study of cytomegalovirus exposure and HLA in healthy donors. The wider study: Falling in the Caucasian-associated ancestry cluster were about 82% of 398 genotyped donors.

The ends lost 5 bases at V and 6 bases at J; junction bases unmatched: 5. This CDR3 comprises 15 residues. Germline lookup yields CDR1 SEHNR and CDR2 FQNEAQ (reference sequence). Primers included in the PCR were 60 Vbeta and 13 Jbeta primers. The protocol was immunoSEQ multiplex PCR, while the TCRdb copy is restricted to in-frame clones and leaves out a portion. The sample holds about 160,000 clones, about four fifths seen once. Despite likely unrecorded immune exposures, the donors were nominally healthy at the time of sampling. The rearrangement joins TRBV7-9 to TRBJ2-1; 12 nucleotides align to TRBD2. The origin of this receptor is a woman between 50 and 59 years old in good health and CMV-seronegative. The source material was PBMCs. In DNA form, the CDR3 reads TGTGCCAGCAGCCCCGGGACTAGCGGGTTCAATGAGCAGTTCTTC. It codes for CASSPGTSGFNEQFF.